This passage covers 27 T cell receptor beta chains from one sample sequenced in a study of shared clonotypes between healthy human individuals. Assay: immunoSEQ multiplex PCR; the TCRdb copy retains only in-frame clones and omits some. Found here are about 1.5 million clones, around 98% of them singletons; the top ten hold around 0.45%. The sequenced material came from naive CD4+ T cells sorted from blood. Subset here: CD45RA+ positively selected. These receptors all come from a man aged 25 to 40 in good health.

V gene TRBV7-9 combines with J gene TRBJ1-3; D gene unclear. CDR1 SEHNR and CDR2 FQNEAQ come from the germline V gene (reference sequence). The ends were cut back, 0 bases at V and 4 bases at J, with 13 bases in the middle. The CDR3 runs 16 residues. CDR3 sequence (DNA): TGTGCCAGCAGCTTAGCGCTGACGAACCGCGGAAACACCATATATTTT. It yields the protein CASSLALTNRGNTIYF.

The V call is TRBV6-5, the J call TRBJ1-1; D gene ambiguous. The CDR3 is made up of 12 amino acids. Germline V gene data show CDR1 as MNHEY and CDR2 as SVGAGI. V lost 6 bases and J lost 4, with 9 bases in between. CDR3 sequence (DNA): TGTGCCAGCAGATGGGCGGGCACTGAAGCTTTCTTT. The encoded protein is CASRWAGTEAFF.

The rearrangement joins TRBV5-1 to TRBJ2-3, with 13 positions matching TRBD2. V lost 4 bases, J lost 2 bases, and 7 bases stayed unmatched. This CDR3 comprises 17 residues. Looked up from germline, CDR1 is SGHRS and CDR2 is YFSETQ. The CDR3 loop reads CASSLGTSGTNTDTQYF. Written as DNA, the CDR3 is TGCGCCAGCAGCCTTGGGACTAGCGGGACCAACACAGATACGCAGTATTTT.

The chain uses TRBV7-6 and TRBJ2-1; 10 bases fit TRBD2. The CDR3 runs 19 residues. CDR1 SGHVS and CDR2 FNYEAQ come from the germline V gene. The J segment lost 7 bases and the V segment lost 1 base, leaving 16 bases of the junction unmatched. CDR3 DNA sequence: TGTGCCAGCAGCTTAGGAGCTAAGGGACTAGCGCCGATCAAGAATGAGCAGTTCTTC. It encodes CASSLGAKGLAPIKNEQFF.

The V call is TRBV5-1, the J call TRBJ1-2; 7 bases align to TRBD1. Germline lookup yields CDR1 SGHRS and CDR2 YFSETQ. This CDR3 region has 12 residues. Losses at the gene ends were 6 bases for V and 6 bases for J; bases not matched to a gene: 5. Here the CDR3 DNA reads TGCGCCAGCACCCGGACAGGTGATGGCTACACCTTC. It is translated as CASTRTGDGYTF.

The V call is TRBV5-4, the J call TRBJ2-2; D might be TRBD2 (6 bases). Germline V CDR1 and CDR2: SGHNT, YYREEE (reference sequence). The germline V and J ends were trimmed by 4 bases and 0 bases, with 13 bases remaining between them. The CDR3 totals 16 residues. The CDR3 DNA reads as TGTGCCAGCAGCCCCTTAGCGGACGCGAACACCGGGGAGCTGTTTTTT. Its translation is CASSPLADANTGELFF.

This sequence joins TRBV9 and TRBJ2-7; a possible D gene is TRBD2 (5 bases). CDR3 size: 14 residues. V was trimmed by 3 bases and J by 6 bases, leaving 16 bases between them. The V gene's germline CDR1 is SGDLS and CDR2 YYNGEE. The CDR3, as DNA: TGTGCCAGCAGCGGCGGCGGGCCGTACTCCGAGCAGTACTTC. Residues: CASSGGGPYSEQYF. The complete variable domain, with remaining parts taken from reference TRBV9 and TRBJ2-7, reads DSGVTQTPKHLITATGQRVTLRCSPRSGDLSVYWYQQSLDQGLQFLIQYYNGEERAKGNILERFSAQQFPDLHSELNLSSLELGDSALYFCASSGGGPYSEQYFGPGTRLTVT.

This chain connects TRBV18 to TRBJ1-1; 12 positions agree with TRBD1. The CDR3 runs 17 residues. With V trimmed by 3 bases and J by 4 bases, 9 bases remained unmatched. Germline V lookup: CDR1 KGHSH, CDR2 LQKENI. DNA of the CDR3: TGTGCCAGCTCACCCGTCCCGGGACAGGGGGCGGCCACTGAAGCTTTCTTT. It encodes CASSPVPGQGAATEAFF. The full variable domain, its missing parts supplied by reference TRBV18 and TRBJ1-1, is NAGVMQNPRHLVRRRGQEARLRCSPMKGHSHVYWYRQLPEEGLKFMVYLQKENIIDESGMPKERFSAEFPKEGPSILRIQQVVRGDSAAYFCASSPVPGQGAATEAFFGQGTRLTVV.

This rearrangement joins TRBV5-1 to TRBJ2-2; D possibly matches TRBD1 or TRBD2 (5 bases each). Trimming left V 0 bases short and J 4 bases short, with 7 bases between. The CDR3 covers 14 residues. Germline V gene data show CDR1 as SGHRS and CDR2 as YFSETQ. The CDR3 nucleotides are TGCGCCAGCAGCTTGGAAGGGACCACCGGGGAGCTGTTTTTT. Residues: CASSLEGTTGELFF.

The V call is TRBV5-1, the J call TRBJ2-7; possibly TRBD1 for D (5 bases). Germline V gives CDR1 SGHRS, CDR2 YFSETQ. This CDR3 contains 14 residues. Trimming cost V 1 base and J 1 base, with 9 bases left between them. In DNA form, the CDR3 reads TGCGCCAGCAGCTTGCTGGACAAGTCCTACGAGCAGTACTTC. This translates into CASSLLDKSYEQYF. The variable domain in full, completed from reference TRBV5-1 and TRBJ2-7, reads KAGVTQTPRYLIKTRGQQVTLSCSPISGHRSVSWYQQTPGQGLQFLFEYFSETQRNKGNFPGRFSGRQFSNSRSEMNVSTLELGDSALYLCASSLLDKSYEQYFGPGTRLTVT.

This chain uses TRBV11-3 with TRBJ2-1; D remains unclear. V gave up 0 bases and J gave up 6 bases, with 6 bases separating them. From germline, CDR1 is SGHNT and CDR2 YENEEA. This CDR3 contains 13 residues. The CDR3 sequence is CASSLDFFNEQFF. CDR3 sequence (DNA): TGTGCCAGCAGCTTAGATTTCTTCAATGAGCAGTTCTTC.

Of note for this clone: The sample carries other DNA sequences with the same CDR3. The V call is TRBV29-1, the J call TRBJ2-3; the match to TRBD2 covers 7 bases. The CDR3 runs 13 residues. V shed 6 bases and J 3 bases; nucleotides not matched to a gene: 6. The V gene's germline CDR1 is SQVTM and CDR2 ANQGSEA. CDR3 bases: TGCAGCGTCCGAGGGAGGGCTACAGATACGCAGTATTTT. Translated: CSVRGRATDTQYF.

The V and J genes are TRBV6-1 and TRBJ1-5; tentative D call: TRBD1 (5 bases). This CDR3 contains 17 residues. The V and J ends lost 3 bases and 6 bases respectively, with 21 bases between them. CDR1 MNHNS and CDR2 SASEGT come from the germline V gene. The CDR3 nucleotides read TGTGCCAGCAGTGACTTGCAGGGACCATTAATTAGTCAGCCCCAGCATTTT. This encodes CASSDLQGPLISQPQHF.

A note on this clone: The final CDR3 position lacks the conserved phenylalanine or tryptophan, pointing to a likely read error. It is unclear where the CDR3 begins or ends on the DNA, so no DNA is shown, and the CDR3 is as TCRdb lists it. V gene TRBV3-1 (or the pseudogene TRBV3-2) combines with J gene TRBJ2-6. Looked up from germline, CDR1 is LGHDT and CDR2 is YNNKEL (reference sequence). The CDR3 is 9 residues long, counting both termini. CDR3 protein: CASSHLKTP.

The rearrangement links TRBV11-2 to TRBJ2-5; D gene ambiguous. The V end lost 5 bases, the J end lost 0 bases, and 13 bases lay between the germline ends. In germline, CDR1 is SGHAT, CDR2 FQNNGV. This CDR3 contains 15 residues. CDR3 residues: CASSPQSGYQETQYF. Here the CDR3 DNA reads TGTGCCAGCAGCCCGCAATCGGGCTACCAAGAGACCCAGTACTTC.

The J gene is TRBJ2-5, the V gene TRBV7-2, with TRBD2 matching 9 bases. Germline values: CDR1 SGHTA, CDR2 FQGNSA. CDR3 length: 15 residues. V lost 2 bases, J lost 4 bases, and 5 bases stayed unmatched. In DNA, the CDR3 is TGTGCCAGCAGCTTATATAGCGGGAGTTCAGAGACCCAGTACTTC. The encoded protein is CASSLYSGSSETQYF.

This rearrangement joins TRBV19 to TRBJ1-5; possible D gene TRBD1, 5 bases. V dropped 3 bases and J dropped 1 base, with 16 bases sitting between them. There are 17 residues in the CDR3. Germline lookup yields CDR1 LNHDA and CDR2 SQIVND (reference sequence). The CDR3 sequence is CASSMIATGVSNQPQHF. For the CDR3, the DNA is TGTGCCAGTAGTATGATCGCGACGGGGGTGAGCAATCAGCCCCAGCATTTT.

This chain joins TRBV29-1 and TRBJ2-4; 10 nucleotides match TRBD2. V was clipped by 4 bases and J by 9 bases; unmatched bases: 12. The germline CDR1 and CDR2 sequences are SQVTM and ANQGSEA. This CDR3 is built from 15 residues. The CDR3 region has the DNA TGCAGCGTTGTATCGGCTAGCGGGAGTAGGCGCATTCAGTACTTC. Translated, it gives CSVVSASGSRRIQYF.

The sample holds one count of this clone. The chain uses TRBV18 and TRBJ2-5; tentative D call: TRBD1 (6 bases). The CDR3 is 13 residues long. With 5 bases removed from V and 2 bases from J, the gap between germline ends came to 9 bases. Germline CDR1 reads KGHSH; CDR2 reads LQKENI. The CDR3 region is CASSKGQQETQYF. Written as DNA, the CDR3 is TGTGCCAGCTCAAAAGGACAGCAAGAGACCCAGTACTTC.

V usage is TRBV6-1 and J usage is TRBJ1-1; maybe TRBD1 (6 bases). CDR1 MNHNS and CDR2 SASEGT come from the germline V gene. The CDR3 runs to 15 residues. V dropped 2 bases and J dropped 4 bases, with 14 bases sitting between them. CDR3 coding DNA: TGTGCCAGCAGTGAATTGGGGGGCGTTAGCACTGAAGCTTTCTTT. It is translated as CASSELGGVSTEAFF.

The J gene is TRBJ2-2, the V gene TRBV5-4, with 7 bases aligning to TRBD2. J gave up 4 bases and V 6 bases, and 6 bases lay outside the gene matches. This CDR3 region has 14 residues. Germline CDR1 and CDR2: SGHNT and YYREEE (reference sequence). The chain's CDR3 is CASTFGTTTGELFF. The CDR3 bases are TGTGCCAGCACCTTTGGGACTACCACCGGGGAGCTGTTTTTT.

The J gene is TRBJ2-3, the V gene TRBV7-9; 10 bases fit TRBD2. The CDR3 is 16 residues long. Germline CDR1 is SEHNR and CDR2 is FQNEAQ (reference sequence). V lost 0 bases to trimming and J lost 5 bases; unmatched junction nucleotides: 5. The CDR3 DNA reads TGTGCCAGCAGCTTAGCACTAGCGGGGTTAAAAGATACGCAGTATTTT. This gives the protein CASSLALAGLKDTQYF.

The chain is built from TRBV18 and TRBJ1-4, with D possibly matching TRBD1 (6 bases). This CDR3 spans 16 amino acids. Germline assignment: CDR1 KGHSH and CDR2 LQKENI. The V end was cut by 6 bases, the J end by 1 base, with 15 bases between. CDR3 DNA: TGTGCCAGCTCTCTACAGGGCCCGGGAACTAATGAAAAACTGTTTTTT. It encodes CASSLQGPGTNEKLFF. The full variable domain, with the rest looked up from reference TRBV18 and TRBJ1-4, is NAGVMQNPRHLVRRRGQEARLRCSPMKGHSHVYWYRQLPEEGLKFMVYLQKENIIDESGMPKERFSAEFPKEGPSILRIQQVVRGDSAAYFCASSLQGPGTNEKLFFGSGTQLSVL.

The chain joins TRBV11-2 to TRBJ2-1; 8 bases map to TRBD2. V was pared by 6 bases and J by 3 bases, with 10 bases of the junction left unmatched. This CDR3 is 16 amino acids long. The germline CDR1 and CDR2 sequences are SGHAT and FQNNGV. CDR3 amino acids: CASRTERESLYNEQFF. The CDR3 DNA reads TGTGCCAGCAGGACGGAGCGGGAGTCCCTCTACAATGAGCAGTTCTTC. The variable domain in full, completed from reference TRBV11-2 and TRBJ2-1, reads EAGVAQSPRYKIIEKRQSVAFWCNPISGHATLYWYQQILGQGPKLLIQFQNNGVVDDSQLPKDRFSAERLKGVDSTLKIQPAKLEDSAVYLCASRTERESLYNEQFFGPGTRLTVL.

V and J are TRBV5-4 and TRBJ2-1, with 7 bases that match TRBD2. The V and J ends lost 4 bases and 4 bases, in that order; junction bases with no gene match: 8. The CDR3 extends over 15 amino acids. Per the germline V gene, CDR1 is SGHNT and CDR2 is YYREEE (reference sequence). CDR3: CASSHGGRVYNEQFF. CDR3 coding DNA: TGTGCCAGCAGCCATGGGGGGAGGGTATACAATGAGCAGTTCTTC.

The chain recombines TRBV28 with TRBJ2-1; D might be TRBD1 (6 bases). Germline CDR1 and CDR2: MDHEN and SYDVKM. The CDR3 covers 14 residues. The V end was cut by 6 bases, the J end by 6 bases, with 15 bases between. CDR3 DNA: TGTGCCAGCAGGCCAGGGGTCCTAGGCAATGAGCAGTTCTTC. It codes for CASRPGVLGNEQFF.

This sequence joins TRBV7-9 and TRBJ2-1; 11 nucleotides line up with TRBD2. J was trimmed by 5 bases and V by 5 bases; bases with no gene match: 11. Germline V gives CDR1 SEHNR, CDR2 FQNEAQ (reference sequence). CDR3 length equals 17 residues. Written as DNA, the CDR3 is TGTGCCAGCAGCAAACCCCACCGGGGACTAGCGGACAATGAGCAGTTCTTC. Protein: CASSKPHRGLADNEQFF.